These T cell receptor beta chains were read from a single sample in a study of radiotherapy plus CTLA-4 blockade in lung cancer. The repertoire was sequenced with immunoSEQ multiplex PCR; TCRdb's copy has only in-frame clones and lacks some. This sample has roughly 100,000 clones; 85% occur once, and the top ten carry 2.4%. This sample comprised peripheral blood, obtained from a patient treated with radiotherapy plus ipilimumab. These receptors came from a human donor with non-small cell lung cancer that progressed on radiotherapy plus ipilimumab. Some clones in this sample may be carry-over from other donors' samples. Both conserved end residues are part of each CDR3. The D gene is left open where the match is weak. Rows may omit the clone size; those that give it use once, few, many or a size class.

abundance | d_gene | j_gene | v_gene | CDR3aa | CDR3nt
- | TRBD1 | TRBJ1-4 | TRBV7-2 | CASSLRQGEEKLFF | TGTGCCAGCAGCCTCCGACAGGGAGAAGAAAAACTGTTTTTT
few | - | TRBJ2-7 | TRBV18 | CASSPGKGDNRKQYF | TGTGCCAGCTCACCAGGGAAGGGGGACAACCGTAAGCAGTACTTC
- | - | TRBJ2-1 | TRBV6-4 | CASSLGSSINEQFF | TGTGCCAGCAGCCTGGGGTCAAGTATAAATGAGCAGTTCTTC
- | TRBD1 | TRBJ2-7 | TRBV15 | CATSRDRGEQYF | TGTGCCACCAGCCGGGACAGGGGCGAGCAGTACTTC
- | TRBD2 | TRBJ2-1 | TRBV4-2 | CASSHPTGGGNEQFF | TGTGCCAGCAGCCACCCCACGGGGGGTGGGAATGAGCAGTTCTTC
once | TRBD1 | TRBJ2-7 | TRBV7-7 | CASSFGQGPYEQYF | TGTGCTAGCAGCTTTGGACAGGGACCCTACGAGCAGTACTTC
- | TRBD1 | TRBJ1-1 | TRBV7-9 | CASSAQGGENTEAFF | TGTGCCAGCAGCGCTCAGGGGGGAGAGAACACTGAAGCTTTCTTT
- | TRBD1 | TRBJ2-2 | TRBV7-3 | CASSASGGFNTGELFF | TGTGCCAGCAGCGCGTCAGGGGGATTTAACACCGGGGAGCTGTTTTTT
- | - | TRBJ1-2 | TRBV4-3 | CASSEGANYGYTF | TGCGCCAGCAGCGAAGGCGCCAACTATGGCTACACCTTC
- | - | TRBJ2-2 | TRBV4-1 | CASSLRDSSTGELFF | TGCGCCAGCAGCCTCCGGGACTCCTCCACCGGGGAGCTGTTTTTT
- | - | TRBJ2-3 | TRBV19 | CASSIGSGDTQYF | TGTGCCAGTAGTATAGGATCCGGGGATACGCAGTATTTT
- | - | TRBJ1-2 | TRBV4-3 | CASSQATGLGYTF | TGCGCCAGCAGCCAGGCTACAGGGCTTGGCTACACCTTC
- | TRBD2 | TRBJ2-1 | TRBV7-2 | CASSPRFSPSGWGHEQFF | TGTGCCAGCAGCCCCCGTTTTTCTCCTAGCGGGTGGGGTCATGAGCAGTTCTTC
once | - | TRBJ2-2 | TRBV5-1 | CASSLAGARPGELFF | TGCGCCAGCAGCTTGGCGGGGGCAAGACCCGGGGAGCTGTTTTTT
- | - | TRBJ2-6 | TRBV7-2 | CASSLTYDRANVLTF | TGTGCCAGCAGCTTAACTTACGACCGGGCCAACGTCCTGACTTTC
once | - | TRBJ2-7 | TRBV7-8 | CASSSGTGEQYF | TGTGCCAGCAGCTCCGGGACGGGCGAGCAGTACTTC
few | - | TRBJ1-1 | TRBV6-6 | CASSYGQGGEAFF | TGTGCCAGCAGTTACGGGCAGGGCGGTGAAGCTTTCTTT
- | TRBD1 | TRBJ1-6 | TRBV6-1 | CASSKDRESSPLHF | TGTGCCAGCAGTAAGGACAGGGAGAGTTCACCCCTCCACTTT
- | - | TRBJ2-5 | TRBV15 | CATSRGWRGGETQYF | TGTGCCACCAGCAGAGGTTGGAGGGGGGGTGAGACCCAGTACTTC
- | - | TRBJ2-7 | TRBV11-2 | CASSLRFLTVLSPTYEQYF | TGTGCCAGCAGCTTACGTTTTCTCACAGTACTTAGCCCAACCTACGAGCAGTACTTC
- | TRBD2 | TRBJ2-7 | TRBV7-9 | CASTVAGAYEQYF | TGTGCCAGCACCGTAGCGGGGGCCTACGAGCAGTACTTC
- | - | TRBJ1-2 | TRBV9 | CASSPQPDYGYTF | TGTGCCAGCAGCCCACAGCCGGACTATGGCTACACCTTC
- | TRBD1 | TRBJ2-7 | TRBV7-2 | CASSFGGQGGYEQYF | TGTGCCAGCAGCTTCGGCGGACAGGGAGGCTACGAGCAGTACTTC
- | - | TRBJ2-2 | TRBV23-1 | CASSQPQRTGELFF | TGCGCCAGCAGTCAACCCCAACGAACCGGGGAGCTGTTTTTT
few | - | TRBJ1-1 | TRBV5-1 | CASSLQFGVVFTEAFF | TGCGCCAGCAGCTTACAATTTGGGGTCGTTTTCACTGAAGCTTTCTTT
- | TRBD2 | TRBJ2-5 | TRBV6-6 | CASVVGWGGQETQYF | TGTGCCAGCGTTGTGGGGTGGGGGGGCCAAGAGACCCAGTACTTC
- | TRBD2 | TRBJ2-7 | TRBV7-2 | CASSSLAGGYEQYF | TGTGCCAGCAGCTCACTAGCGGGGGGCTACGAGCAGTACTTC
- | - | TRBJ1-2 | TRBV6-5 | CASSYQGGYGYTF | TGTGCCAGCAGTTACCAGGGTGGCTATGGCTACACCTTC
- | - | TRBJ2-3 | TRBV6-1 | CASSQGYTDTQYF | TGTGCCAGCAGTCAGGGATACACAGATACGCAGTATTTT
- | - | TRBJ1-5 | TRBV21-1 | CASSKATGGSDNQPQHF | TGTGCCAGCAGCAAAGCGACAGGGGGTTCTGACAATCAGCCCCAGCATTTT
- | - | TRBJ1-2 | TRBV4-2 | CASRGPGSFYGYTF | TGTGCCAGCAGAGGACCAGGGTCTTTCTATGGCTACACCTTC
- | - | TRBJ2-1 | TRBV5-1 | CASSGLNLGEQFF | TGCGCCAGCAGCGGACTCAACCTGGGGGAGCAGTTCTTC
- | - | TRBJ2-4 | TRBV6-1 | CATTPVTLAKNIQYF | TGTGCCACCACACCAGTCACACTAGCCAAAAACATTCAGTACTTC
- | - | TRBJ2-3 | TRBV6-1 | CASSETPVGGTDTQYF | TGTGCCAGCAGTGAAACCCCCGTGGGTGGTACAGATACGCAGTATTTT
- | TRBD1 | TRBJ2-1 | TRBV7-9 | CASSLEDRELNNEQFF | TGTGCCAGCAGCTTAGAGGACAGGGAATTGAACAATGAGCAGTTCTTC
- | - | TRBJ2-2 | TRBV9 | CASSPSAGASIGELFF | TGTGCCAGCAGCCCTTCGGCAGGGGCTTCTATCGGGGAGCTGTTTTTT
- | - | TRBJ2-2 | TRBV7-9 | CASSLPSFSDTGELFF | TGTGCCAGCAGCTTACCTTCTTTCAGCGACACCGGGGAGCTGTTTTTT
- | - | TRBJ1-1 | TRBV19 | CASSSYRNTEAFF | TGTGCCAGTAGTTCGTACAGGAACACTGAAGCTTTCTTT
- | - | TRBJ1-2 | TRBV30 | CASVGYGYTF | TGTGCCAGCGTTGGCTATGGCTACACCTTC
- | - | TRBJ1-6 | TRBV19 | CASSITGAASPLHF | TGTGCCAGTAGTATCACGGGGGCAGCGTCACCCCTCCACTTT
- | TRBD1 | TRBJ2-7 | TRBV18 | CASSLGTGGYEQYF | TGTGCCAGCTCACTCGGGACAGGGGGGTACGAGCAGTACTTC
- | - | TRBJ2-7 | TRBV7-2 | CASSLALIGGRSYEQYF | TGTGCCAGCAGCTTAGCTCTGATTGGGGGTAGGTCCTACGAGCAGTACTTC
- | TRBD2 | TRBJ2-7 | TRBV6-6 | CASTDTSGAYYEQYF | TGTGCCAGCACCGACACTAGCGGGGCTTACTACGAGCAGTACTTC
- | - | TRBJ2-7 | TRBV19 | CASRDTSSRDEQYF | TGTGCCAGTCGGGACACCTCATCCCGGGACGAGCAGTACTTC
few | TRBD1 | TRBJ2-7 | TRBV6-4 | CASSKTGSGEQYF | TGTGCCAGCAGCAAGACAGGGTCTGGCGAGCAGTACTTC
- | TRBD1 | TRBJ2-2 | TRBV4-3 | CASSHPGQGLNTGELFF | TGCGCCAGCAGCCACCCGGGACAGGGTTTAAACACCGGGGAGCTGTTTTTT
- | - | TRBJ1-1 | TRBV6-5 | CASSYGQTYTEAFF | TGTGCCAGCAGTTATGGACAGACATACACTGAAGCTTTCTTT
- | - | TRBJ1-1 | TRBV7-2 | CASSLESWGSRAFF | TGTGCCAGCAGCTTAGAGAGTTGGGGATCACGGGCTTTCTTT
- | - | TRBJ1-2 | TRBV5-6 | CASSRGRDYGYTF | TGTGCCAGCAGCAGGGGTAGGGACTATGGCTACACCTTC
- | TRBD1 | TRBJ1-5 | TRBV15 | CATSRGDSDLSQHF | TGTGCCACCAGCAGGGGGGACAGTGATTTGTCCCAGCATTTT
- | - | TRBJ2-7 | TRBV6-4 | CASSDPTLLMRLEQYF | TGTGCCAGCAGTGACCCAACGCTTTTGATGCGTCTCGAGCAGTACTTC
- | TRBD2 | TRBJ2-3 | TRBV27 | CASSLGLPGGRDTQYF | TGTGCCAGCAGTTTAGGGCTCCCGGGGGGAAGAGATACGCAGTATTTT
- | TRBD1 | TRBJ2-1 | TRBV11-2 | CASSPEGGGYSEQFF | TGTGCCAGCAGCCCCGAAGGGGGCGGTTATAGTGAGCAGTTCTTC
- | TRBD1 | TRBJ1-1 | TRBV7-3 | CASRQQGTGGRQAFF | TGTGCCAGCAGACAACAAGGGACAGGGGGCCGACAAGCTTTCTTT
- | TRBD1 | TRBJ2-4 | TRBV4-3 | CASSQGGTGAIAKNIQYF | TGCGCCAGCAGCCAAGGGGGTACAGGGGCAATAGCCAAAAACATTCAGTACTTC
- | TRBD1 | TRBJ2-1 | TRBV7-2 | CASSSGTDNEQFF | TGTGCCAGCAGCTCCGGGACAGACAATGAGCAGTTCTTC
- | - | TRBJ2-5 | TRBV5-4 | CASSNAGAPGPQETQYF | TGTGCCAGCAGCAATGCAGGGGCACCGGGGCCACAAGAGACCCAGTACTTC
once | TRBD1 | TRBJ1-6 | TRBV4-2 | CASSQEGTDSYYNSPLHF | TGTGCCAGCAGCCAAGAGGGGACAGATAGTTACTATAATTCACCCCTCCACTTT
- | - | TRBJ2-1 | TRBV14 | CASSRWRGHNEQFF | TGTGCCAGCAGCCGATGGAGGGGCCACAATGAGCAGTTCTTC
- | TRBD1 | TRBJ1-2 | TRBV9 | CASSVGTGVEGYTF | TGTGCCAGCAGCGTAGGGACAGGGGTGGAAGGCTACACCTTC